The source of this T cell receptor (beta chain) is a study of OX40 agonist ivuxolimab in advanced cancers. Sequencing used immunoSEQ multiplex PCR; TCRdb keeps in-frame clones, though not all of them. The sample consists of tens of thousands of clones, 70% to 80% of them appearing once. Autoimmune disease history or systemic immunosuppression excluded patients. From germline, CDR1 is SGHAT and CDR2 FQNNGV. Deletions cut 5 bases from V and 5 bases from J, with 21 bases between. This CDR3 is built from 16 residues. The material was CD4+ or CD8+ T cells sorted from blood, obtained in a trial of the OX40 agonist ivuxolimab. The V call is TRBV11-2, the J call TRBJ1-1; D perhaps matches TRBD1 (5 bases). This TCR was sampled from an adult with an advanced solid tumor such as melanoma, head and neck, liver or kidney cancer. DNA of the CDR3: TGTGCCAGCAGCCGGACGGACGGACAAGATAAAACTGAAGCTTTCTTT. It codes for CASSRTDGQDKTEAFF.